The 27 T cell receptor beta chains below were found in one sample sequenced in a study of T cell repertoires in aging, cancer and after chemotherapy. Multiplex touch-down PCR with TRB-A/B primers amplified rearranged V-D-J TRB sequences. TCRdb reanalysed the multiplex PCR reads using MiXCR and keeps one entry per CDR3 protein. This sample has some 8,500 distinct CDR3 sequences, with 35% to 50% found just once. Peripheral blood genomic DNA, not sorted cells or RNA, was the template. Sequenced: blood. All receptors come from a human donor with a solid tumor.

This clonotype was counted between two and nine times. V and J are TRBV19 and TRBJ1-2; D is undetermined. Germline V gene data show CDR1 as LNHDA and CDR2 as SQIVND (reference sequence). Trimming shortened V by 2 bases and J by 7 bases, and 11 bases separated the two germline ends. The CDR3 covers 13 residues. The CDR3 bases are TGTGCCAGTAGTATACAGGAGGTGGGTGGCTACACCTTC. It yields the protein CASSIQEVGGYTF.

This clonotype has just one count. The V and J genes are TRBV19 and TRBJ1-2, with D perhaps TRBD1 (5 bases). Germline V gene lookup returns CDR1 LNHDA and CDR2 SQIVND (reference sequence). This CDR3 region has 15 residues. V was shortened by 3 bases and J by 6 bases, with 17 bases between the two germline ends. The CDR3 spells CASSILGGNDNGYTF. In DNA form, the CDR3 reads TGTGCCAGTAGTATCCTCGGGGGAAATGACAATGGCTACACCTTC.

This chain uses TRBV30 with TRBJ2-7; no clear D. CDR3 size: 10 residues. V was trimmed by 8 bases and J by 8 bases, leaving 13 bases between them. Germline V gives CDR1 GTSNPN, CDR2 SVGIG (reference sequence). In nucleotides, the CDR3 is TGTGCCAGTGGAGTCGACAAGCAGTACTTC. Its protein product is CASGVDKQYF.

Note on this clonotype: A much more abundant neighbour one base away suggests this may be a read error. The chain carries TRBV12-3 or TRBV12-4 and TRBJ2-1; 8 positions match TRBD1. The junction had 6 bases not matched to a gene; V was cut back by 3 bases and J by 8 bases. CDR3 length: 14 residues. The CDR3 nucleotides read TGTGCCAGCAGTTTGGGACAGGCATTCGATGAGCAGTTCTTC. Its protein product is CASSLGQAFDEQFF.

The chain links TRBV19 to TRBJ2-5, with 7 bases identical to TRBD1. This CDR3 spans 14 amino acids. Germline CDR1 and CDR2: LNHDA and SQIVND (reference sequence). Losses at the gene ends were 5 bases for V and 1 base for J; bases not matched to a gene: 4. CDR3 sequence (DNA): TGTGCCAGTAGTTCGGGACAGTTCCAAGAGACCCAGTACTTC. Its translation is CASSSGQFQETQYF.

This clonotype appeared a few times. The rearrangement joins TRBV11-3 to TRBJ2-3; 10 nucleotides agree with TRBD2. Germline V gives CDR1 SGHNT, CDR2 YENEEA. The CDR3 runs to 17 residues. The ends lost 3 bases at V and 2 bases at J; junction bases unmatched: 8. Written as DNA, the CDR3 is TGTGCCAGCAGCTTTGGCACTAGCGGGGTCTACACAGATACGCAGTATTTT. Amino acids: CASSFGTSGVYTDTQYF.

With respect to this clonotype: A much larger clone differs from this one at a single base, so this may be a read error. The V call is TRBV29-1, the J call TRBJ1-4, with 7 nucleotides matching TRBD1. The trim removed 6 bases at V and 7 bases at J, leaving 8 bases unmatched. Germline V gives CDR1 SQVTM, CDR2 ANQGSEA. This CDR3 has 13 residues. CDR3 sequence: CSVGTVRGEKLFF. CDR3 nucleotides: TGCAGCGTAGGGACAGTAAGGGGTGAAAAACTGTTTTTT. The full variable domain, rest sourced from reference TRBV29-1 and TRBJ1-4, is SAVISQKPSRDICQRGTSLTIQCQVDSQVTMMFWYRQQPGQSLTLIATANQGSEATYESGFVIDKFPISRPNLTFSTLTVSNMSPEDSSIYLCSVGTVRGEKLFFGSGTQLSVL.

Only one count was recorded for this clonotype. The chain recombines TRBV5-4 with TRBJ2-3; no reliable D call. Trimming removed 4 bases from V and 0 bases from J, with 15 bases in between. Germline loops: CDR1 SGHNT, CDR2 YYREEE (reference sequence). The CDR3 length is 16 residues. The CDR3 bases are TGTGCCAGCAGCCGAGTTGGCGGAGTGAGCACAGATACGCAGTATTTT. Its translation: CASSRVGGVSTDTQYF.

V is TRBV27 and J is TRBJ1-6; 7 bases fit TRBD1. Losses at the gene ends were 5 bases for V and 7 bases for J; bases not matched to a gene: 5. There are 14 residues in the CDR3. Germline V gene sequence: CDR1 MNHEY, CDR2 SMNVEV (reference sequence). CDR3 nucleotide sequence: TGTGCCAGCAGTCCCGGGACAGCGAATTCACCCCTCCACTTT. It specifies CASSPGTANSPLHF.

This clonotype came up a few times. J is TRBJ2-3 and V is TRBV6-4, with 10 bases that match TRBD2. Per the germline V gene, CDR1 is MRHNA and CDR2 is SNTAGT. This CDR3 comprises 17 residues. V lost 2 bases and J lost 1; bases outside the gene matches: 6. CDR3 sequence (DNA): TGTGCCAGCAGTGACGAGCCTAGCGGGGGAGGCACAGATACGCAGTATTTT. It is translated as CASSDEPSGGGTDTQYF.

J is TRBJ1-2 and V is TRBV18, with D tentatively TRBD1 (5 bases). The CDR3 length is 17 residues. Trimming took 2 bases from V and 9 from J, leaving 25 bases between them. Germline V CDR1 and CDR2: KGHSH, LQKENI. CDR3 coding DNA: TGTGCCAGCTCACCAGGACCGCCAACACGGGGGGACTTGAGCTACACCTTC. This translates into CASSPGPPTRGDLSYTF.

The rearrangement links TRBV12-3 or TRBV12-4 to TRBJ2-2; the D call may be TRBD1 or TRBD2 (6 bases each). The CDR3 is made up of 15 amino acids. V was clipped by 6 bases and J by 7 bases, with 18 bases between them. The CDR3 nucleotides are TGTGCCAGCAGACCTAGGGGGGCGGGTGGCGGGGAGCTGTTTTTT. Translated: CASRPRGAGGGELFF.

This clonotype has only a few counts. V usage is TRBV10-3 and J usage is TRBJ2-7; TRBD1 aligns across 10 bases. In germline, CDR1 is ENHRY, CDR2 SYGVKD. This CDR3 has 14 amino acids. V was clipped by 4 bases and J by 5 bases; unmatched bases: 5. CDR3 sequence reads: CAISAGTGANEQYF. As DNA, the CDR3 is TGTGCCATCAGTGCGGGGACAGGGGCTAACGAGCAGTACTTC.

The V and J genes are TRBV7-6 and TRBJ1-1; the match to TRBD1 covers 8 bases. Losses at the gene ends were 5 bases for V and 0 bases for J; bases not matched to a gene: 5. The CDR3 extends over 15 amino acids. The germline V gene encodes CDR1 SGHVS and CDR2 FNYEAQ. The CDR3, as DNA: TGTGCCAGCAGCCGACAGGGGACTATGAACACTGAAGCTTTCTTT. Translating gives CASSRQGTMNTEAFF.

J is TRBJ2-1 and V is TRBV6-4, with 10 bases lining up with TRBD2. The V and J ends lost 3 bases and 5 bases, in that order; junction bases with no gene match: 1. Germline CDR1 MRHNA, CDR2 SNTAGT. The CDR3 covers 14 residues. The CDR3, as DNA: TGTGCCAGCAGTGAAGCGGGGGGGCACAATGAGCAGTTCTTC. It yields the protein CASSEAGGHNEQFF.

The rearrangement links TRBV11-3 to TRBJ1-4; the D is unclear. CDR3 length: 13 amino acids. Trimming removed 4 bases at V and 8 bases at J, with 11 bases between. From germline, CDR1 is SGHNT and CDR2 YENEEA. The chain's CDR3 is CASSSLVEEKLFF. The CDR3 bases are TGTGCCAGCAGCTCTTTAGTGGAAGAAAAACTGTTTTTT.

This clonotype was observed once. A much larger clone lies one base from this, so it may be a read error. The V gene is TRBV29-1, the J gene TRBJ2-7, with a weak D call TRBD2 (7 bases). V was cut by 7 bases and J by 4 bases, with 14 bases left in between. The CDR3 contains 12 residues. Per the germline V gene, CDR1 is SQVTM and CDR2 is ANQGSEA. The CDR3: CSAAGHPYEQYF. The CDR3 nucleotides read TGCAGCGCAGCGGGACACCCTTACGAGCAGTACTTC.

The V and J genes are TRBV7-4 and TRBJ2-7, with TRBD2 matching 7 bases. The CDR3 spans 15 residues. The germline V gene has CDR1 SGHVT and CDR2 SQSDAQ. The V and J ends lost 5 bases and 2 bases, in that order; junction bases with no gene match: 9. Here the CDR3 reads CASSPLPSGTYEQYF. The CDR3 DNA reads TGTGCCAGCAGCCCCCTCCCTAGCGGTACCTACGAGCAGTACTTC.

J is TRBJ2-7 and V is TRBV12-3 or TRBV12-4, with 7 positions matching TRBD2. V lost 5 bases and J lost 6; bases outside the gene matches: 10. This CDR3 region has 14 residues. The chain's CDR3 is CASSHWGGASEQYF. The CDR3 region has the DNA TGTGCCAGCAGTCACTGGGGAGGGGCCTCCGAGCAGTACTTC.

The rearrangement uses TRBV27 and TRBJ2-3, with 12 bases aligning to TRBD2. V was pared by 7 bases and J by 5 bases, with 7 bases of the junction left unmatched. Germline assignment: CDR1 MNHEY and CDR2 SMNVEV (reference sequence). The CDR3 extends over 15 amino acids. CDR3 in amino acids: CASTRLAGVIDTQYF. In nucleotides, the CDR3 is TGTGCCAGCACCCGACTAGCGGGAGTGATAGATACGCAGTATTTT.

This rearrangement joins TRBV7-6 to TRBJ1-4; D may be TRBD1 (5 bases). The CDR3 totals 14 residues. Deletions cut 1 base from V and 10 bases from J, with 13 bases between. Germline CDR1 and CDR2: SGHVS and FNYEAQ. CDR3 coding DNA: TGTGCCAGCAGCTTAGGATTGCAGGGTTCAAAACTGTTTTTT. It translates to CASSLGLQGSKLFF.

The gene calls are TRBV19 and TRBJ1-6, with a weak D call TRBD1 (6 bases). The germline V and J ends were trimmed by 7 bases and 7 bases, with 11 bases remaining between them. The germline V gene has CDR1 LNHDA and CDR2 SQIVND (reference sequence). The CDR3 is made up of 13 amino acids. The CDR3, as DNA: TGTGCCAGTAATAGGCAGGGGAATTCACCCCTCCACTTT. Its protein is CASNRQGNSPLHF.

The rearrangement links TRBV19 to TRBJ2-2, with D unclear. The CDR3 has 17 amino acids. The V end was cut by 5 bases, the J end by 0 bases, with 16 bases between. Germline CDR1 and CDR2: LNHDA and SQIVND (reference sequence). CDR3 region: CASSPFYDLANTGELFF. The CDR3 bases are TGTGCCAGTAGTCCCTTTTACGACCTAGCGAACACCGGGGAGCTGTTTTTT.

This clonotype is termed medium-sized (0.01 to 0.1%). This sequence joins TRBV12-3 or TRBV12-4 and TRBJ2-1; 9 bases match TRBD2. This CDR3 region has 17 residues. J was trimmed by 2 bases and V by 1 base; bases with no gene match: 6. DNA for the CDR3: TGTGCCAGCAGTTTAGGAAAGCTAGCGGGGACCTACAATGAGCAGTTCTTC. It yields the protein CASSLGKLAGTYNEQFF.

In nucleotides, the CDR3 is TGTGCCAGCAGTCCCTCAGGGACAGGGGGAAGGGCACCCCTCCACTTT. Its translation is CASSPSGTGGRAPLHF. The chain has TRBV12-3 or TRBV12-4 and TRBJ1-6, with TRBD1 identical over 11 bases. CDR3 size: 16 residues. V shed 5 bases and J 11 bases; nucleotides not matched to a gene: 11.

This chain's CDR3 is CASSPLDRVEGYTF. CDR3 coding DNA: TGTGCCAGCAGTCCGCTGGACAGGGTGGAAGGCTACACCTTC. The rearrangement links TRBV7-6 to TRBJ1-2; 8 bases match TRBD1. Germline trimming cut 6 bases from V and 8 bases from J; bases unmatched to any gene: 11. The germline gives CDR1 SGHVS, CDR2 FNYEAQ. The CDR3 is 14 residues long.

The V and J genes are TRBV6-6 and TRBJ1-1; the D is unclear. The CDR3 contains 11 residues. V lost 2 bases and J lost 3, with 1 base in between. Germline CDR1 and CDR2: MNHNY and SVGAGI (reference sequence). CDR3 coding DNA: TGTGCCAGCAGTTACGACACTGAAGCTTTCTTT. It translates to CASSYDTEAFF.